The entry below gives a single TCR beta chain sequence along with its context. Under the authors' procedure: Reference gene primer amplification gave nucleated cell count estimates. TCRdb's table, derived via immunoSEQ multiplex PCR, lists solely in-frame clones and lacks some. Clone size and the V and J calls come from that table; the DNA yielded D and trimming. This table holds roughly 380,000 clones, 85% found once. The sample originates from a study of blood T cell repertoires in COVID-19. Study-level background: COVID-19 samples from acute and convalescent phases originated in the United States, Italy and Spain. Sources were T cells, B-cell-depleted T cells, or PBMCs; the material itself was cDNA or gDNA.

The V and J ends lost 0 bases and 6 bases respectively, with 11 bases between them. Germline-derived CDR1 and CDR2 are MNHEY and SVGAGI. The CDR3 runs to 14 residues. The sequencing input was peripheral blood. The receptor comes from a woman younger than 35 with acute or convalescent COVID-19. The chain joins TRBV6-5 to TRBJ1-2; D might be TRBD1 (5 bases). The CDR3 here is CASSYSGASDGYTF. CDR3 sequence (DNA): TGTGCCAGCAGTTACTCTGGGGCCTCTGATGGCTACACCTTC.